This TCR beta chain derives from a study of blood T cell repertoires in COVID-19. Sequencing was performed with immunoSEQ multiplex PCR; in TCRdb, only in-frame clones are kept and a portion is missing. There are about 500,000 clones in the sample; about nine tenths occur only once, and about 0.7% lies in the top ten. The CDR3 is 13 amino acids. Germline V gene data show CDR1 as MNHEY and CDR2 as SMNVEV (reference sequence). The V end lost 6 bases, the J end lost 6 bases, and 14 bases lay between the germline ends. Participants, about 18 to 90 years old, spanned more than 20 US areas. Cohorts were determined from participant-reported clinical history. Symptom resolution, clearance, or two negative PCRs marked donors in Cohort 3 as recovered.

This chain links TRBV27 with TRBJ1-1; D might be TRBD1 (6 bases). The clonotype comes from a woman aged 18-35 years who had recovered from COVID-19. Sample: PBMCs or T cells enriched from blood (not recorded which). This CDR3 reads CASSFTGLSEAFF. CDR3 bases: TGTGCCAGCAGCTTTACAGGGTTGTCTGAAGCTTTCTTT.